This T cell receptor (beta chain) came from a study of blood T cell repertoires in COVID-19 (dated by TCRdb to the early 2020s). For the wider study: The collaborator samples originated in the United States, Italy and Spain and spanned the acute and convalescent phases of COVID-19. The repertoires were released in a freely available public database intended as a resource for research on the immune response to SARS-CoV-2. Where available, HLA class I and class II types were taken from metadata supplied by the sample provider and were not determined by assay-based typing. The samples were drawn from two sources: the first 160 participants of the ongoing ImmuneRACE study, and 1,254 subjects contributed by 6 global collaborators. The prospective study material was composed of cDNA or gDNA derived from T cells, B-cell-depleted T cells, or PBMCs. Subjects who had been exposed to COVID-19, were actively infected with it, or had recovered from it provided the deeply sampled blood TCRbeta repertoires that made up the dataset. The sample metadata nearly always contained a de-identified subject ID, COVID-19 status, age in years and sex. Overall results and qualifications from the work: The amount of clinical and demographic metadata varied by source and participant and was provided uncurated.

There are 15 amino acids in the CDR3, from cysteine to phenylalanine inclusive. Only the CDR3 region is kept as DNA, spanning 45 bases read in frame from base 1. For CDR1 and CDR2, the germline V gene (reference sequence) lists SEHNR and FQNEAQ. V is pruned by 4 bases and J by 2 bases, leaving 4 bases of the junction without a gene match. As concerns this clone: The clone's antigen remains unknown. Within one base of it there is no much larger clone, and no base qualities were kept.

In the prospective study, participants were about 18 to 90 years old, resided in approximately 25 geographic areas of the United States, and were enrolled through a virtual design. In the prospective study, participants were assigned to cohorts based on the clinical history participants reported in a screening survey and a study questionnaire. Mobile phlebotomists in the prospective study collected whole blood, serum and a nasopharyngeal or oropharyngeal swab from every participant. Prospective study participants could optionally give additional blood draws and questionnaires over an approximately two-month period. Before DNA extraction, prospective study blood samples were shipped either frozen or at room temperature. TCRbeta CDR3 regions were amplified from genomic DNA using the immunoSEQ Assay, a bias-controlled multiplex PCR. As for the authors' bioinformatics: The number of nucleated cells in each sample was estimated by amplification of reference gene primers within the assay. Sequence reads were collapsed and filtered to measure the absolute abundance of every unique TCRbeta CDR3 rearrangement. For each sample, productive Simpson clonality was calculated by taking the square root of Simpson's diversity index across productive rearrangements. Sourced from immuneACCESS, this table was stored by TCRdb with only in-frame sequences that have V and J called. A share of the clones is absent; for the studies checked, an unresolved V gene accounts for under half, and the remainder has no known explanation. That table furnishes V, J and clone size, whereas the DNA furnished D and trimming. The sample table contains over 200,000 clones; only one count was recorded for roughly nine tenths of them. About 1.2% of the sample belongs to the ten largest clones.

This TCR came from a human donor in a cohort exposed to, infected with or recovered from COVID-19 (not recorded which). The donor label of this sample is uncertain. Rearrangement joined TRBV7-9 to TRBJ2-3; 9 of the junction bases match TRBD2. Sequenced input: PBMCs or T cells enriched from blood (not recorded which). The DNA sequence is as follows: TGTGCCAGCAGCTCCATAGCGGGGGTCACAGATACGCAGTATTTT. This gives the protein CASSSIAGVTDTQYF.